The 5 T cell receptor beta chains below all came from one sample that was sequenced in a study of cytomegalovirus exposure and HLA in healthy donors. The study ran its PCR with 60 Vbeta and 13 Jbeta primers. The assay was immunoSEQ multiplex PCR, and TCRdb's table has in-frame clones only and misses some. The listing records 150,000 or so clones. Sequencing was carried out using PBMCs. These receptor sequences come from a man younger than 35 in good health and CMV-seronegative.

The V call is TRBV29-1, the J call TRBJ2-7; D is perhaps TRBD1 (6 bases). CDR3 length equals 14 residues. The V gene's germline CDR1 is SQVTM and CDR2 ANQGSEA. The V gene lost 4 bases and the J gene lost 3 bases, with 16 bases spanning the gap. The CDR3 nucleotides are TGCAGCGTTGGTAACCGGGACATTAACTACGAGCAGTACTTC. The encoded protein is CSVGNRDINYEQYF.

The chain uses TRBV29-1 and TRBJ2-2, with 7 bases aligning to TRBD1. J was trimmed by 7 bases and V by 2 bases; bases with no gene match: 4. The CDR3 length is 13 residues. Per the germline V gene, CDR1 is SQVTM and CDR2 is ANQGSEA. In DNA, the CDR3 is TGCAGCGTTGAAAGACAGGGTTACGGGGAGCTGTTTTTT. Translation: CSVERQGYGELFF.

The CDR3 nucleotides are TGTGCCACCCTGAGGGACAGTTTGAACACTGAAGCTTTCTTT. Translation gives CATLRDSLNTEAFF. This chain connects TRBV2 to TRBJ1-1; 7 bases fit TRBD1. Trimming took 10 bases from V and 0 from J; bases not matched to a gene: 8. CDR1 and CDR2 (germline): SNHLY, FYNNEI. This CDR3 region has 14 residues.

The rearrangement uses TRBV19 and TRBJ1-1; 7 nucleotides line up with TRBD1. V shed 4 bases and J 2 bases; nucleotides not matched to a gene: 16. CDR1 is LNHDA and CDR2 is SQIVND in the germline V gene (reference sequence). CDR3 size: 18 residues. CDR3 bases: TGTGCCAGTAGTAGGGCAGGGGGTACGAGACAGACCAACACTGAAGCTTTCTTT. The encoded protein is CASSRAGGTRQTNTEAFF.

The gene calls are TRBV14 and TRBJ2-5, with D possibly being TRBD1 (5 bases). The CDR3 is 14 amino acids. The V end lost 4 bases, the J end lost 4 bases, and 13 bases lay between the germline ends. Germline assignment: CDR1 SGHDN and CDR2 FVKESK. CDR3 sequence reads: CASSPVKGLETQYF. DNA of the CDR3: TGTGCCAGCAGCCCCGTCAAGGGGCTAGAGACCCAGTACTTC.